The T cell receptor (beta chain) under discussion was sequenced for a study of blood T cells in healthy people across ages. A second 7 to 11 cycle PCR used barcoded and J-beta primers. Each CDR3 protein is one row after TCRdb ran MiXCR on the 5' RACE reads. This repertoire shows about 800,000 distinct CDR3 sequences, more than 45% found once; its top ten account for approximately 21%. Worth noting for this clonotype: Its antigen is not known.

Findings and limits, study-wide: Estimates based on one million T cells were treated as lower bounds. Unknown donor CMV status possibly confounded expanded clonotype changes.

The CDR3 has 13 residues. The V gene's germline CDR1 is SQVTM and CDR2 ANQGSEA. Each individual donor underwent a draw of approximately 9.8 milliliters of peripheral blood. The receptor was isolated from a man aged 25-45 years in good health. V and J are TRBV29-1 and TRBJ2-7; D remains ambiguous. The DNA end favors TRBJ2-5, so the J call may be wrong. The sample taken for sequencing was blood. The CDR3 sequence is CSVTHQVQETQYF. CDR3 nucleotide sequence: TGCAGCGTCACCCACCAGGTCCAAGAGACCCAGTACTTC.